Shown below are 27 T cell receptor beta chains from a single sample sequenced in a study of cytomegalovirus exposure and HLA in healthy donors. The PCR made use of 60 Vbeta and 13 Jbeta primers. The assay was immunoSEQ multiplex PCR, and TCRdb's table has in-frame clones only and misses some. The sample has about 170,000 clones, around 80% seen once. Sequencing was done on a sample of PBMCs. The source is a male donor in good health and CMV-seronegative.

This clone has just one count. Written as DNA, the CDR3 is TGTGCCACCAGCAGGACGACAGGATTCACAGATACGCAGTATTTT. Its protein is CATSRTTGFTDTQYF. This chain joins TRBV15 and TRBJ2-3, with D maybe TRBD1 (6 bases). The germline V and J ends were trimmed by 3 bases and 2 bases, with 12 bases remaining between them. This CDR3 has 15 residues. CDR1 is LNHNV, CDR2 YYDKDF, per germline (reference sequence).

This clone showed up just a few times. The chain links TRBV7-9 to TRBJ2-6; TRBD1 aligns across 8 bases. After removal of 5 bases from V and 0 bases from J, the junction contained 6 bases not matched to a gene. The CDR3 is made up of 17 amino acids. The germline CDR1 and CDR2 sequences are SEHNR and FQNEAQ (reference sequence). The CDR3 region is CASSKTGVNSGANVLTF. CDR3 DNA: TGTGCCAGCAGCAAGACAGGGGTGAACTCTGGGGCCAACGTCCTGACTTTC. The full variable domain, rest sourced from reference TRBV7-9 and TRBJ2-6, is DTGVSQNPRHKITKRGQNVTFRCDPISEHNRLYWYRQTLGQGPEFLTYFQNEAQLEKSRLLSDRFSAERPKGSFSTLEIQRTEQGDSAMYLCASSKTGVNSGANVLTFGAGSRLTVL.

This chain links TRBV10-3 with TRBJ1-5, with D perhaps matching TRBD1 (5 bases). V gave up 4 bases and J gave up 7 bases, with 14 bases separating them. The CDR3 contains 14 residues. Germline CDR1 reads ENHRY; CDR2 reads SYGVKD. CDR3 DNA sequence: TGTGCCATCAGTGCAACAGGAGTTGGCCAGCCCCAGCATTTT. Its translation is CAISATGVGQPQHF.

V is TRBV6-5 and J is TRBJ2-3, with TRBD2 matching 12 bases. The ends lost 5 bases at V and 8 bases at J; junction bases unmatched: 8. The CDR3 runs 15 residues. Germline-derived CDR1 and CDR2 are MNHEY and SVGAGI. CDR3 DNA: TGTGCCAGCAGTACTACACTAGCGGGGGGAACTACGCAGTATTTT. Translating it yields CASSTTLAGGTTQYF.

This clone was counted between two and nine times. CDR3 in DNA: TGTGCCAGCAGCCAAGATCGATCAGGCGCGCAGTATTTT. The encoded protein is CASSQDRSGAQYF. V and J are TRBV14 and TRBJ2-3; D remains ambiguous. The germline V gene encodes CDR1 SGHDN and CDR2 FVKESK. Trimming pared 0 bases from V and 10 bases from J, leaving 11 bases between. The CDR3 length is 13 residues.

The sample holds a few counts of this clone. The chain is built from TRBV6-5 and TRBJ1-3, with 7 bases aligning to TRBD1. The CDR3 runs to 14 residues. CDR1 is MNHEY, CDR2 SVGAGI, per germline. J lost 4 bases, V lost 6 bases, and 6 bases had no gene match. This chain's CDR3 is CASSAPGQGNTIYF. The CDR3 coding sequence is TGTGCCAGCAGCGCGCCGGGACAGGGAAACACCATATATTTT.

This clone was counted only a few times. The chain uses TRBV6-1 and TRBJ1-5, with TRBD1 matching 7 bases. J lost 6 bases, V lost 4 bases, and 9 bases had no gene match. This CDR3 spans 15 amino acids. Germline V lookup: CDR1 MNHNS, CDR2 SASEGT. CDR3 nucleotide sequence: TGTGCCAGCAGTGTTAGGTACAGGGGTAGTCAGCCCCAGCATTTT. It yields the protein CASSVRYRGSQPQHF.

The chain recombines TRBV14 with TRBJ2-7; no clear D gene. V shed 5 bases and J shed 1 base, with 12 bases lying between them. The CDR3 runs 14 residues. Germline CDR1 SGHDN, CDR2 FVKESK. As DNA, the CDR3 is TGTGCCAGCAGCTCGTATATGAGGTCCTACGAGCAGTACTTC. Protein: CASSSYMRSYEQYF.

The rearrangement uses TRBV9 and TRBJ2-2; a weak D match, TRBD2 (7 bases). CDR1 and CDR2 (germline): SGDLS, YYNGEE. The V end lost 4 bases, the J end lost 3 bases, and 34 bases lay between the germline ends. The CDR3 sequence is 22 residues long. For the CDR3, the DNA is TGTGCCAGCAGCCCCTGGGGGGGGCGGTTAGTGCAAGGAGGTTATCACACCGGGGAGCTGTTTTTT. It is translated as CASSPWGGRLVQGGYHTGELFF.

The gene calls are TRBV19 and TRBJ1-2; a possible D gene is TRBD1 (6 bases). The CDR3 consists of 14 residues. V lost 7 bases, J lost 5 bases, and 17 bases lay in between. Germline V gene data show CDR1 as LNHDA and CDR2 as SQIVND (reference sequence). CDR3: CASTDWQGPYGYTF. The CDR3 coding sequence is TGTGCCAGTACCGACTGGCAGGGGCCATATGGCTACACCTTC.

The chain joins TRBV15 to TRBJ2-7, with TRBD2 identical over 7 bases. The length of the CDR3 is 14 residues. From germline, CDR1 is LNHNV and CDR2 YYDKDF (reference sequence). J gave up 4 bases and V 0 bases, and 3 bases lay outside the gene matches. CDR3 loop: CATSREGGGYEQYF. CDR3 sequence (DNA): TGTGCCACCAGCAGAGAGGGGGGGGGATACGAGCAGTACTTC.

The chain combines TRBV18 with TRBJ1-2; 7 bases are shared with TRBD1. Germline CDR1 reads KGHSH; CDR2 reads LQKENI. With 1 base clipped from V and 4 bases from J, the junction kept 12 bases outside the gene matches. CDR3 length: 17 residues. CDR3 amino acids: CASSPQPGQASFYGYTF. The CDR3 region has the DNA TGTGCCAGCTCACCACAGCCCGGACAGGCTTCGTTCTATGGCTACACCTTC.

The V gene is TRBV29-1, the J gene TRBJ2-5; D is unclear. From germline, CDR1 is SQVTM and CDR2 ANQGSEA. This CDR3 spans 15 amino acids. V gave up 6 bases and J gave up 5 bases, with 22 bases separating them. This CDR3 reads CSVTLSPGGWETQYF. CDR3 DNA sequence: TGCAGCGTCACCCTCAGTCCGGGTGGATGGGAGACCCAGTACTTC.

V and J are TRBV27 and TRBJ2-2, with TRBD1 identical over 8 bases. Germline V gene data show CDR1 as MNHEY and CDR2 as SMNVEV (reference sequence). V gave up 5 bases and J gave up 3 bases; unmatched junction bases: 5. There are 15 residues in the CDR3. This CDR3 reads CASSPRTGHTGELFF. The CDR3, as DNA: TGTGCCAGCAGTCCGCGGACAGGGCACACCGGGGAGCTGTTTTTT.

The J gene is TRBJ2-7, the V gene TRBV5-1, with 9 bases that match TRBD1. This CDR3 comprises 15 residues. Trimming removed 3 bases from V and 2 bases from J; junction bases left unmatched: 6. Germline CDR1 SGHRS, CDR2 YFSETQ. DNA of the CDR3: TGCGCCAGCAGCTCCCAGGGACAGGGAACCTACGAGCAGTACTTC. Translating gives CASSSQGQGTYEQYF. The variable domain in full, completed from reference TRBV5-1 and TRBJ2-7, reads KAGVTQTPRYLIKTRGQQVTLSCSPISGHRSVSWYQQTPGQGLQFLFEYFSETQRNKGNFPGRFSGRQFSNSRSEMNVSTLELGDSALYLCASSSQGQGTYEQYFGPGTRLTVT.

CDR3 DNA: TGTGCCAGCAGCAGGACAGGGGGCTCGTCGTATTTT. Residues: CASSRTGGSSYF. This rearrangement joins TRBV7-8 to TRBJ2-3; 11 bases are shared with TRBD1. CDR1 SGHVS and CDR2 FQNEAQ come from the germline V gene. This CDR3 spans 12 amino acids. V gave up 5 bases and J gave up 14 bases; unmatched junction bases: 6.

The chain joins TRBV6-5 to TRBJ2-3; no definite D call. CDR1 MNHEY and CDR2 SVGAGI come from the germline V gene. This CDR3 has 15 amino acids. Trimming shortened V by 0 bases and J by 2 bases, and 9 bases separated the two germline ends. The CDR3 protein is CASSYSMAYTDTQYF. In nucleotides, the CDR3 is TGTGCCAGCAGTTACTCGATGGCATACACAGATACGCAGTATTTT.

The chain recombines TRBV7-6 with TRBJ1-5; D gene uncertain. Trimming took 1 base from V and 5 from J, leaving 15 bases between them. The germline V gene encodes CDR1 SGHVS and CDR2 FNYEAQ. The CDR3 totals 16 residues. The CDR3 region is CASSLVPGKRDQPQHF. CDR3 DNA: TGTGCCAGCAGCTTAGTCCCCGGGAAACGGGATCAGCCCCAGCATTTT. Combining the CDR3 with reference TRBV7-6 and TRBJ1-5 gives the whole variable domain GAGVSQSPRYKVTKRGQDVALRCDPISGHVSLYWYRQALGQGPEFLTYFNYEAQQDKSGLPNDRFSAERPEGSISTLTIQRTEQRDSAMYRCASSLVPGKRDQPQHFGDGTRLSIL.

This clone occurred once. The V and J genes are TRBV6-5 and TRBJ2-3; 7 nucleotides align to TRBD2. The CDR3 is 13 amino acids. J was trimmed by 2 bases and V by 5 bases; bases with no gene match: 1. Germline V gene lookup returns CDR1 MNHEY and CDR2 SVGAGI. The CDR3 bases are TGTGCCAGCAGTGGACTAGACACAGATACGCAGTATTTT. Amino acid sequence: CASSGLDTDTQYF.

V gene TRBV19 combines with J gene TRBJ1-6, with D perhaps TRBD1 (5 bases). Per germline, CDR1 LNHDA and CDR2 SQIVND (reference sequence). Between the trimmed V and J ends, which lost 5 bases and 6 bases, there was a span of 11 bases. The CDR3 covers 14 residues. The CDR3 spells CASSGGEGNSPLHF. In nucleotides, the CDR3 is TGTGCCAGTAGTGGGGGGGAGGGTAATTCACCCCTCCACTTT.

V usage is TRBV6-1 and J usage is TRBJ1-5; D might be TRBD1 (6 bases). V was pared by 6 bases and J by 2 bases, with 8 bases between. The CDR3 totals 13 residues. The germline V gene has CDR1 MNHNS and CDR2 SASEGT. CDR3 coding DNA: TGTGCCAGCAGACAGGGCGGCAATCAGCCCCAGCATTTT. This encodes CASRQGGNQPQHF.

V usage is TRBV7-9 and J usage is TRBJ2-3; 7 nucleotides line up with TRBD2. This CDR3 is 13 amino acids long. J lost 4 bases, V lost 5 bases, and 3 bases had no gene match. The germline V gene encodes CDR1 SEHNR and CDR2 FQNEAQ (reference sequence). CDR3: CASSTLASDTQYF. CDR3 coding DNA: TGTGCCAGCAGCACACTAGCGTCAGATACGCAGTATTTT.

The CDR3 is CSVRQVVNTEAFF. In DNA form, the CDR3 reads TGCAGCGTTAGACAGGTCGTGAACACTGAAGCTTTCTTT. This rearrangement joins TRBV29-1 to TRBJ1-1, with a weak D call TRBD1 (6 bases). The CDR3 covers 13 residues. Trimming cost V 5 bases and J 0 bases, with 10 bases left between them. Germline-derived CDR1 and CDR2 are SQVTM and ANQGSEA.

The rearrangement links TRBV7-2 to TRBJ1-3; 7 positions agree with TRBD1. V lost 6 bases to trimming and J lost 2 bases; unmatched junction nucleotides: 4. CDR1 and CDR2 from the germline V gene are SGHTA and FQGNSA. The CDR3 runs 14 residues. The CDR3 here is CASRSQGAGNTIYF. DNA for the CDR3: TGTGCCAGCAGATCCCAGGGGGCTGGAAACACCATATATTTT.

This clone was counted between two and nine times. V gene TRBV29-1 combines with J gene TRBJ1-1; tentatively, D is TRBD1 (5 bases). With 7 bases removed from V and 6 bases from J, the gap between germline ends came to 18 bases. Germline V gene sequence: CDR1 SQVTM, CDR2 ANQGSEA. The CDR3 is 13 residues long. For the CDR3, the DNA is TGCAGCGCCCTGGGGCCAGACGACTCTGAAGCTTTCTTT. It encodes CSALGPDDSEAFF.

In this sample, this clone turned up a few times. The CDR3 sequence: CAISRGGMGEKLFF. CDR3 nucleotides: TGTGCCATCAGTCGGGGGGGTATGGGTGAAAAACTGTTTTTT. The V and J genes are TRBV10-3 and TRBJ1-4; perhaps TRBD1 as D (5 bases). The length of the CDR3 is 14 residues. From germline, CDR1 is ENHRY and CDR2 SYGVKD. Trimming took off 5 bases at V and 7 bases at J, with 14 bases between the two ends.

Written as DNA, the CDR3 is TGCGCCAGCAGCTTGCCTCGAGGGACAGATTTTCAAGACACCATATATTTT. This gives the protein CASSLPRGTDFQDTIYF. The chain uses TRBV5-1 and TRBJ1-3, with TRBD1 identical over 7 bases. Germline V gives CDR1 SGHRS, CDR2 YFSETQ. With V trimmed by 1 base and J by 8 bases, 15 bases remained unmatched. The length of the CDR3 is 17 residues.